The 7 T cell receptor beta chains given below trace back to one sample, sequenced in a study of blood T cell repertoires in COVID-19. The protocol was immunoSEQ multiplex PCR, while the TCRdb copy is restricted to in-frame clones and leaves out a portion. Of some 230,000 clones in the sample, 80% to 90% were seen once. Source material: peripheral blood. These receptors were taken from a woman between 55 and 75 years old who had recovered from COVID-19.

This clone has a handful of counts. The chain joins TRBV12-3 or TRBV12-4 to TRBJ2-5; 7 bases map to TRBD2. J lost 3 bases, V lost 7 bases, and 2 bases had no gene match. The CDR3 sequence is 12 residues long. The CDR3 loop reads CASNSGEETQYF. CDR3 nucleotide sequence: TGTGCCAGCAACAGCGGGGAAGAGACCCAGTACTTC.

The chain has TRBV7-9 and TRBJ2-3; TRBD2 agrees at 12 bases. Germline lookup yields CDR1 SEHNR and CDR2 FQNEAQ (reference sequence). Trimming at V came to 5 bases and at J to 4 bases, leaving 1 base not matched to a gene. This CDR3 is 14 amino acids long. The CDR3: CASSPSGGADTQYF. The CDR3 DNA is TGTGCCAGCAGCCCTAGCGGGGGGGCAGATACGCAGTATTTT.

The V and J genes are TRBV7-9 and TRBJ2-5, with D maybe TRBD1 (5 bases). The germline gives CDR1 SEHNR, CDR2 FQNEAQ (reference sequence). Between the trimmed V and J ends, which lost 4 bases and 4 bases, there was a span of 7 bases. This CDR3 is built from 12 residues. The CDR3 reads CASSSRGETQYF. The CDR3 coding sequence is TGTGCCAGCAGCTCTAGGGGAGAGACCCAGTACTTC.

CDR3 in DNA: TGTGCCAGCAGTTATTTAGCGGGGGGACAAGAGACCCAGTACTTC. Translated, it gives CASSYLAGGQETQYF. The rearrangement joins TRBV6-5 to TRBJ2-5, with TRBD2 matching 10 bases. V shed 3 bases and J 2 bases; nucleotides not matched to a gene: 3. Germline V CDR1 and CDR2: MNHEY, SVGAGI. The CDR3 consists of 15 residues.

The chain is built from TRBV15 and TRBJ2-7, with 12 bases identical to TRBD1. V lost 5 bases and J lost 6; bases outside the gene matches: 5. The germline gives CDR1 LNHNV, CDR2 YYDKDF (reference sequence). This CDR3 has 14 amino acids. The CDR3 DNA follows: TGTGCCACCAGCGGGGACAGGGGGCTTGGCGAGCAGTACTTC. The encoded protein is CATSGDRGLGEQYF.

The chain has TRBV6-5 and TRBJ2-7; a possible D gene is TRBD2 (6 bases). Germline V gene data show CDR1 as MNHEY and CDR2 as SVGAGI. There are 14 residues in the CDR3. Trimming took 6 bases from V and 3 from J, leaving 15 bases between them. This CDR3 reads CASSGGTGGYEQYF. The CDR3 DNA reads TGTGCCAGCAGCGGTGGGACCGGGGGCTACGAGCAGTACTTC.

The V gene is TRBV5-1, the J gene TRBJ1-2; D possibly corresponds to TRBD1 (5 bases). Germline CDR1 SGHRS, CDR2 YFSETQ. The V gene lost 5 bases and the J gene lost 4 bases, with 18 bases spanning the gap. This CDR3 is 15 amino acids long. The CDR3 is CASRPGGASLYGYTF. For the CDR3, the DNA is TGCGCCAGCAGGCCTGGCGGGGCTAGCCTCTATGGCTACACCTTC.